The 26 T cell receptor beta chains given below trace back to one sample, sequenced in a study of beta chain features in type 1 diabetes (dated by TCRdb to the late 2010s). Study-wide findings and limitations: In all four CD4+ subsets, TCRB CDR3 length was moderately but significantly shorter in type 1 diabetes patients.

Antigens of these TCRs are unknown. The library was produced with the immunoSEQ multiplex PCR assay. The High Capacity cDNA Reverse Transcription Kit was used to reverse transcribe all of the isolated RNA, meaning that expressed TCRB transcripts were what got sequenced. TCRdb obtained this table from immuneACCESS and retained in-frame rearrangements with V and J assigned. These tables miss some clones; where compared with another copy, unresolved V genes account for less than half of the shortfall, and the remainder is unexplained. The sample records approximately 360,000 clones, around 13% of which are singletons. About 0.01% of the sample comes from the top ten. Material for sequencing was naive CD4+ T cells from blood. Read against the paper, the sample's cell subset or site label means: true naive CD4+ T cells. These receptors all come from a woman aged 18-35 years with type 1 diabetes.

A few counts support this clone. The chain joins TRBV27 to TRBJ2-1; D perhaps matches TRBD2 (6 bases). Trimming took off 5 bases at V and 8 bases at J, with 19 bases between the two ends. CDR1 is MNHEY and CDR2 is SMNVEV in the germline V gene (reference sequence). The CDR3 is 15 residues long. The DNA of the CDR3 is TGTGCCAGCAGTCCGGAGGGGCGCTTTTGGTATGAGCAGTTCTTC. It yields the protein CASSPEGRFWYEQFF.

This clone was seen only a few times. The rearrangement links TRBV4-1 to TRBJ2-5; 11 positions agree with TRBD2. Germline V gives CDR1 MGHRA, CDR2 YSYEKL. Germline trimming cut 5 bases from V and 1 base from J; bases unmatched to any gene: 6. The CDR3 loop spans 16 amino acids. The CDR3 protein is CASSNSGTSGQETQYF. In DNA form, the CDR3 reads TGCGCCAGCAGCAATTCCGGGACTAGCGGCCAAGAGACCCAGTACTTC.

The chain is built from TRBV7-2 and TRBJ1-2, with TRBD1 identical over 11 bases. Germline CDR1 SGHTA, CDR2 FQGNSA. With V trimmed by 4 bases and J by 5 bases, 9 bases remained unmatched. CDR3 length: 16 amino acids. The CDR3: CASSSRTGGEVYGYTF. In DNA form, the CDR3 reads TGTGCCAGCAGCTCTCGGACAGGGGGCGAGGTGTATGGCTACACCTTC.

There are a few counts of this clone. V and J are TRBV11-2 and TRBJ1-6; TRBD1 might be the D (5 bases). Between the trimmed V and J ends, which lost 3 bases and 10 bases, there was a span of 13 bases. This CDR3 has 14 residues. Germline assignment: CDR1 SGHAT and CDR2 FQNNGV. Here the CDR3 reads CASSLGPLGSPLHF. In DNA, the CDR3 is TGTGCCAGCAGCTTGGGGCCTCTTGGGTCACCCCTCCACTTT.

The chain recombines TRBV15 with TRBJ2-7; TRBD1 is a possible D gene (6 bases). The CDR3 runs 15 residues. Germline CDR1 and CDR2: LNHNV and YYDKDF (reference sequence). V lost 1 base and J lost 0, with 10 bases in between. The CDR3 DNA reads as TGTGCCACCAGCAGAGCCGGGACAAACTCCTACGAGCAGTACTTC. Its translation: CATSRAGTNSYEQYF.

The chain is built from TRBV11-2 and TRBJ2-7, with 7 bases matching TRBD2. CDR3 length equals 15 residues. Germline V gene sequence: CDR1 SGHAT, CDR2 FQNNGV. V lost 5 bases, J lost 2 bases, and 9 bases stayed unmatched. CDR3 coding DNA: TGTGCCAGCAGCCGGGACTCAGGACTAGCCTACGAGCAGTACTTC. This codes for CASSRDSGLAYEQYF.

Only a few counts were recorded for this clone. The chain recombines TRBV30 with TRBJ2-7; tentatively, D is TRBD1 (5 bases). This CDR3 region has 11 residues. The ends were cut back, 4 bases at V and 5 bases at J, with 9 bases in the middle. Germline CDR1 and CDR2: GTSNPN and SVGIG (reference sequence). Written as DNA, the CDR3 is TGTGCCTGGACAGGGTTGAACGAGCAGTACTTC. Residues: CAWTGLNEQYF.

The V call is TRBV7-2, the J call TRBJ2-7; 11 nucleotides line up with TRBD2. Germline V CDR1 and CDR2: SGHTA, FQGNSA. This CDR3 region has 14 residues. After removal of 7 bases from V and 2 bases from J, the junction contained 4 bases not matched to a gene. Written as DNA, the CDR3 is TGTGCCAGCACCGGGACTAGCGGACCCTACGAGCAGTACTTC. Translated, it gives CASTGTSGPYEQYF.

This clone was seen more than once but under ten times. The CDR3 loop is CASSQLAITGELFF. The CDR3 DNA reads TGCGCCAGCAGCCAACTAGCGATCACCGGGGAGCTGTTTTTT. The V call is TRBV4-1, the J call TRBJ2-2; possibly TRBD2 for D (6 bases). The CDR3 runs 14 residues. V gave up 2 bases and J gave up 4 bases, with 8 bases separating them. CDR1 is MGHRA, CDR2 YSYEKL, per germline.

This clone was detected a few times. The V and J genes are TRBV9 and TRBJ2-1; 9 bases line up with TRBD1. V lost 3 bases, J lost 4 bases, and 8 bases stayed unmatched. The CDR3 sequence is 16 residues long. Germline CDR1 SGDLS, CDR2 YYNGEE. CDR3 loop: CASSADRGTAYNEQFF. For the CDR3, the DNA is TGTGCCAGCAGCGCGGACAGGGGTACAGCTTACAATGAGCAGTTCTTC. Drawing the rest from reference TRBV9 and TRBJ2-1, the complete variable domain is DSGVTQTPKHLITATGQRVTLRCSPRSGDLSVYWYQQSLDQGLQFLIQYYNGEERAKGNILERFSAQQFPDLHSELNLSSLELGDSALYFCASSADRGTAYNEQFFGPGTRLTVL.

This clone has a handful of counts. The J gene is TRBJ2-5, the V gene TRBV7-9; a weak D match, TRBD2 (6 bases). V dropped 5 bases and J dropped 4 bases, with 17 bases sitting between them. The CDR3 spans 15 residues. Germline V gene data show CDR1 as SEHNR and CDR2 as FQNEAQ (reference sequence). CDR3 nucleotide sequence: TGTGCCAGCAGCCTCAGCGGGTCCGGAGCAGAGACCCAGTACTTC. This codes for CASSLSGSGAETQYF.

This clone has just a few counts. This sequence joins TRBV5-1 and TRBJ2-7, with 7 bases aligning to TRBD1. CDR1 is SGHRS, CDR2 YFSETQ, per germline. The CDR3 covers 14 residues. V gave up 4 bases and J gave up 7 bases; unmatched junction bases: 11. The CDR3 here is CASSTSKGAGEQYF. In DNA, the CDR3 is TGCGCCAGCAGCACGTCCAAGGGGGCCGGGGAGCAGTACTTC.

In its sample, this clone was seen a few times. The CDR3 reads CASSSGTGQETQYF. The CDR3 bases are TGTGCCAGCAGCTCCGGGACAGGACAGGAGACCCAGTACTTC. This chain connects TRBV5-4 to TRBJ2-5, with 8 bases that match TRBD1. The length of the CDR3 is 14 residues. With V trimmed by 3 bases and J by 5 bases, 6 bases remained unmatched. Germline values: CDR1 SGHNT, CDR2 YYREEE (reference sequence).

The rearrangement uses TRBV29-1 and TRBJ2-5; TRBD1 might be the D (5 bases). Trimming took off 3 bases at V and 6 bases at J, with 17 bases between the two ends. The length of the CDR3 is 14 residues. Per germline, CDR1 SQVTM and CDR2 ANQGSEA. In nucleotides, the CDR3 is TGCAGCGTTGAGCCAGACAGTCACCCACAGACCCAGTACTTC. This translates into CSVEPDSHPQTQYF.

The chain links TRBV13 to TRBJ1-3, with 8 positions matching TRBD1. Germline V lookup: CDR1 PRHDT, CDR2 FYEKMQ (reference sequence). CDR3 size: 15 residues. After removal of 4 bases from V and 2 bases from J, the junction contained 4 bases not matched to a gene. The CDR3 nucleotides are TGTGCCAGCAGCTCTATGACAGGGGCTGGAAACACCATATATTTT. Amino acid sequence: CASSSMTGAGNTIYF.

CDR3 protein: CATSTRPGEAFF. DNA of the CDR3: TGTGCCACCAGCACCCGACCAGGGGAAGCTTTCTTT. J is TRBJ1-1 and V is TRBV15, with a tentative D call TRBD1 (5 bases). Germline V gives CDR1 LNHNV, CDR2 YYDKDF (reference sequence). V was shortened by 4 bases and J by 8 bases, with 11 bases between the two germline ends. The CDR3 sequence is 12 residues long.

This clone was seen only a few times. The chain uses TRBV5-1 and TRBJ2-7; D not resolved. The CDR3 is 13 amino acids. Trimming shortened V by 0 bases and J by 11 bases, and 15 bases separated the two germline ends. Germline-derived CDR1 and CDR2 are SGHRS and YFSETQ. The CDR3 spells CASSLDGAGTKYF. CDR3 DNA sequence: TGCGCCAGCAGCTTGGACGGCGCCGGAACTAAGTACTTC.

This chain links TRBV18 with TRBJ2-5, with TRBD1 identical over 11 bases. Germline CDR1 is KGHSH and CDR2 is LQKENI. This CDR3 contains 15 residues. V shed 5 bases and J 4 bases; nucleotides not matched to a gene: 6. CDR3 sequence: CASSEGQGAGETQYF. The DNA of the CDR3 is TGTGCCAGCTCAGAAGGACAGGGGGCTGGAGAGACCCAGTACTTC.

The chain combines TRBV15 with TRBJ1-5; D remains ambiguous. The CDR3 runs to 12 residues. V lost 8 bases and J 6 bases, leaving 11 bases between the germline ends. CDR1 and CDR2 from the germline V gene are LNHNV and YYDKDF (reference sequence). CDR3 DNA sequence: TGTGCCACCCTGCTCCGCGGTCAGCCCCAGCATTTT. Amino acid sequence: CATLLRGQPQHF.

This clone came up a few times. The chain employs TRBV4-3 and TRBJ2-1; 8 bases map to TRBD2. This CDR3 region has 18 residues. The ends lost 0 bases at V and 4 bases at J; junction bases unmatched: 11. Looked up from germline, CDR1 is LGHNA and CDR2 is YSLEER. Written as DNA, the CDR3 is TGCGCCAGCAGCCAAGATTCGTTGGAACTAGCGGTTTACAATGAGCAGTTCTTC. It yields the protein CASSQDSLELAVYNEQFF.

The chain employs TRBV30 and TRBJ2-2, with D possibly matching TRBD2 (6 bases). The ends were cut back, 5 bases at V and 5 bases at J, with 9 bases in the middle. The germline V gene encodes CDR1 GTSNPN and CDR2 SVGIG (reference sequence). This CDR3 spans 12 amino acids. Here the CDR3 DNA reads TGTGCCTGGCACGGAGGGACCGGGGAGCTGTTTTTT. The encoded protein is CAWHGGTGELFF.

This chain connects TRBV4-1 to TRBJ2-2; TRBD2 matches 15 bases. J gave up 4 bases and V 4 bases, and 7 bases lay outside the gene matches. In germline, CDR1 is MGHRA, CDR2 YSYEKL. The CDR3 extends over 18 amino acids. Written as DNA, the CDR3 is TGCGCCAGCAGCCGAGGACTAGCGGGAGGGCCGGGCACCGGGGAGCTGTTTTTT. Protein sequence: CASSRGLAGGPGTGELFF.

This clone was counted only a few times. The rearrangement links TRBV4-3 to TRBJ1-1, with D possibly being TRBD1 (6 bases). There are 13 residues in the CDR3. Germline CDR1 reads LGHNA; CDR2 reads YSLEER. The ends were cut back, 7 bases at V and 1 base at J, with 10 bases in the middle. The DNA of the CDR3 is TGCGCCAGCACCGACAGGAAGAACACTGAAGCTTTCTTT. The encoded protein is CASTDRKNTEAFF.

The genes are TRBV28 and TRBJ2-7; TRBD2 agrees at 11 bases. The CDR3 spans 14 residues. V gave up 6 bases and J gave up 2 bases; unmatched junction bases: 3. CDR1 and CDR2 from the germline V gene are MDHEN and SYDVKM. CDR3 DNA: TGTGCCAGCAGGGGGACTAGCGGCACCTACGAGCAGTACTTC. Amino acids: CASRGTSGTYEQYF.

The V and J genes are TRBV25-1 and TRBJ1-2; TRBD1 aligns across 10 bases. Trimming at V came to 5 bases and at J to 2 bases, leaving 2 bases not matched to a gene. CDR1 and CDR2 from the germline V gene are MGHDK and SYGVNS. The CDR3 has 14 residues. This CDR3 is CASSRTGGNYGYTF. Written as DNA, the CDR3 is TGTGCCAGCAGTAGGACAGGGGGGAACTATGGCTACACCTTC.

This clone was recorded a few times. The chain is built from TRBV27 and TRBJ2-2; tentative D call: TRBD2 (6 bases). The CDR3 runs to 15 residues. Germline CDR1 MNHEY, CDR2 SMNVEV (reference sequence). V shed 5 bases and J shed 8 bases, with 18 bases lying between them. CDR3 sequence (DNA): TGTGCCAGCAGTCCCAGGACTACTAACGTAGGGGAGCTGTTTTTT. Translating gives CASSPRTTNVGELFF.